Shown below are 9 T cell receptor beta chains from a single sample sequenced in a study of T cell responses to AZD1222 COVID-19 vaccine. Assay: immunoSEQ multiplex PCR; the TCRdb copy retains only in-frame clones and omits some. The repertoire has 130,000 or so clones, 80% to 95% of them found once; the top ten carry approximately 2.1%. This sample comprised peripheral blood, obtained 28 days after the second AZD1222 dose. The receptors derive from an adult who received the AZD1222 COVID-19 vaccine.

This clone appeared a single time. V is TRBV5-1 and J is TRBJ1-2, with no clear D. The germline V and J ends were trimmed by 0 bases and 1 base, with 10 bases remaining between them. The CDR3 has 15 amino acids. Germline V gene data show CDR1 as SGHRS and CDR2 as YFSETQ. DNA of the CDR3: TGCGCCAGCAGCTTGGGTGCAGAGGTTAACTATGGCTACACCTTC. Its translation is CASSLGAEVNYGYTF. The full variable domain, with the rest looked up from reference TRBV5-1 and TRBJ1-2, is KAGVTQTPRYLIKTRGQQVTLSCSPISGHRSVSWYQQTPGQGLQFLFEYFSETQRNKGNFPGRFSGRQFSNSRSEMNVSTLELGDSALYLCASSLGAEVNYGYTFGSGTRLTVV.

The V and J genes are TRBV5-4 and TRBJ2-5, with D perhaps TRBD1 (6 bases). Germline V lookup: CDR1 SGHNT, CDR2 YYREEE (reference sequence). The CDR3 length is 14 residues. The V end was cut by 0 bases, the J end by 2 bases, with 8 bases between. The CDR3 sequence: CASSLADRQETQYF. CDR3 nucleotides: TGTGCCAGCAGCTTGGCGGACAGACAAGAGACCCAGTACTTC. Full variable domain (missing parts from reference TRBV5-4 and TRBJ2-5): ETGVTQSPTHLIKTRGQQVTLRCSSQSGHNTVSWYQQALGQGPQFIFQYYREEENGRGNFPPRFSGLQFPNYSSELNVNALELDDSALYLCASSLADRQETQYFGPGTRLLVL.

The CDR3 region has the DNA TGTGCCACCAGCAGGACAACTAGCGGGAGTCGGGATGAGCAGTTCTTC. It yields the protein CATSRTTSGSRDEQFF. J is TRBJ2-1 and V is TRBV15; 11 nucleotides line up with TRBD2. Per germline, CDR1 LNHNV and CDR2 YYDKDF (reference sequence). V gave up 3 bases and J gave up 8 bases; unmatched junction bases: 9. CDR3 length equals 16 residues.

The chain links TRBV6-5 to TRBJ1-2; the D is unclear. Trimming stripped 5 bases from V and 0 bases from J, with 10 bases between. Germline V gene sequence: CDR1 MNHEY, CDR2 SVGAGI. The CDR3 loop spans 14 amino acids. In DNA, the CDR3 is TGTGCCAGCAGTCAAACTCTAACTAACTATGGCTACACCTTC. Amino acids: CASSQTLTNYGYTF.

A few counts support this clone. This rearrangement joins TRBV7-9 to TRBJ1-2; no clear D. Per germline, CDR1 SEHNR and CDR2 FQNEAQ (reference sequence). This CDR3 comprises 13 residues. Trimming shortened V by 1 base and J by 2 bases, and 5 bases separated the two germline ends. The CDR3, as DNA: TGTGCCAGCAGCTTAGACATCAACTATGGCTACACCTTC. Protein product: CASSLDINYGYTF. Full variable domain (remainder filled in from reference TRBV7-9 and TRBJ1-2): DTGVSQNPRHKITKRGQNVTFRCDPISEHNRLYWYRQTLGQGPEFLTYFQNEAQLEKSRLLSDRFSAERPKGSFSTLEIQRTEQGDSAMYLCASSLDINYGYTFGSGTRLTVV.

The sample holds one count of this clone. The chain employs TRBV7-9 and TRBJ1-1, with D possibly TRBD1 on 5 matching bases. With 7 bases removed from V and 2 bases from J, the gap between germline ends came to 17 bases. This CDR3 is 15 amino acids long. Germline V gene data show CDR1 as SEHNR and CDR2 as FQNEAQ (reference sequence). CDR3 bases: TGTGCCAGCATCTTCCGCAGGGAAACAAACACTGAAGCTTTCTTT. As protein: CASIFRRETNTEAFF.

The V call is TRBV4-2, the J call TRBJ1-2; possible D gene TRBD1, 6 bases. With 0 bases removed from V and 8 bases from J, the gap between germline ends came to 13 bases. This CDR3 contains 14 residues. Germline loops: CDR1 LGHNA, CDR2 YNFKEQ. CDR3: CASSQDPGVTGYTF. For the CDR3, the DNA is TGTGCCAGCAGCCAAGATCCAGGGGTAACCGGCTACACCTTC.

The chain recombines TRBV7-2 with TRBJ1-3; possibly TRBD1 for D (5 bases). This CDR3 has 13 amino acids. The V gene lost 9 bases and the J gene lost 4 bases, with 13 bases spanning the gap. Germline V gene lookup returns CDR1 SGHTA and CDR2 FQGNSA. CDR3 bases: TGTGCCAGTTCGGGGGTTGGAGGAAACACCATATATTTT. It is translated as CASSGVGGNTIYF.

The rearrangement uses TRBV29-1 and TRBJ1-5; D gene ambiguous. V dropped 4 bases and J dropped 5 bases, with 12 bases sitting between them. This CDR3 spans 13 amino acids. Germline CDR1 SQVTM, CDR2 ANQGSEA. CDR3 sequence: CSVVYGTDQPQHF. CDR3 DNA sequence: TGCAGCGTTGTATACGGCACCGATCAGCCCCAGCATTTT.